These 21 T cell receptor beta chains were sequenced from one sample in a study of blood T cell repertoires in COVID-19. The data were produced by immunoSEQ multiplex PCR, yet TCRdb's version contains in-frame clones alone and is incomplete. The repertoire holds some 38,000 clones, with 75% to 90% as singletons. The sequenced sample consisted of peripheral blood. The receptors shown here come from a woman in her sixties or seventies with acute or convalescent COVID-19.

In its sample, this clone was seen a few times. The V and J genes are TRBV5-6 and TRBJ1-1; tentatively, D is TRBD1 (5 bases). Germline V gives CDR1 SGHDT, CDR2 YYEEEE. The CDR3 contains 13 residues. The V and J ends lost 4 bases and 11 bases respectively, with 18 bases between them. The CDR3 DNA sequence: TGTGCCAGCAGCAGGCGGGGGGTCACCCACGCTTTCTTT. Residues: CASSRRGVTHAFF.

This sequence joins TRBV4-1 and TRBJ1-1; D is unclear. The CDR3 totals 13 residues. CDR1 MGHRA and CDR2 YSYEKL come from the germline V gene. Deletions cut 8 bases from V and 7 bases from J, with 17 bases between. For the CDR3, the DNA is TGCGCCAGCTCTAATAATGTGGTCAATGAAGCTTTCTTT. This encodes CASSNNVVNEAFF.

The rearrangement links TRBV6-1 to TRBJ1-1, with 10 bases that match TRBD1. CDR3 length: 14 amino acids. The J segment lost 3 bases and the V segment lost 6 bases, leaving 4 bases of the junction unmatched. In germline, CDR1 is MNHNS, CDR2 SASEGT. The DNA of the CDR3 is TGTGCCAGCAGGGGGACAGGGGTGGACACTGAAGCTTTCTTT. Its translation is CASRGTGVDTEAFF.

CDR3 DNA: TGCGCCACCGACAGGGGGCCCACCGGGGAGCTGTTTTTT. This encodes CATDRGPTGELFF. The chain links TRBV10-1 to TRBJ2-2; 10 bases are a match to TRBD1. CDR1 WNHNN and CDR2 SYGVQD come from the germline V gene (reference sequence). The CDR3 has 13 amino acids. J lost 4 bases, V lost 10 bases, and 3 bases had no gene match.

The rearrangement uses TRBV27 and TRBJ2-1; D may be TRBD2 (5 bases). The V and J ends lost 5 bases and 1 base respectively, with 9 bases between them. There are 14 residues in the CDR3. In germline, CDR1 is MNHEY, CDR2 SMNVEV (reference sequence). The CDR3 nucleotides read TGTGCCAGCAGTCAGAGGGTTTCCTACAATGAGCAGTTCTTC. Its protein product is CASSQRVSYNEQFF.

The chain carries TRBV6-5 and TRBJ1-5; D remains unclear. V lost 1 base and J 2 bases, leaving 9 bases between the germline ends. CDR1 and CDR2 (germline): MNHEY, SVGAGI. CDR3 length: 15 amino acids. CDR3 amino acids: CASSYYQTGNQPQHF. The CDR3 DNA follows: TGTGCCAGCAGTTACTACCAGACTGGCAATCAGCCCCAGCATTTT.

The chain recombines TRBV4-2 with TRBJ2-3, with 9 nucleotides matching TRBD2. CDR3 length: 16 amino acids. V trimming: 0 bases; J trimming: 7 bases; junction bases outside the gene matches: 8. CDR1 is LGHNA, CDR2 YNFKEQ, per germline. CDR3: CASSQDRAGGTNTQYF. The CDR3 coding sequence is TGTGCCAGCAGCCAAGATCGGGCGGGGGGGACAAATACGCAGTATTTT.

The CDR3 DNA reads TGTGCCAGCAGTTTACCCTCCGGTAGCGCCATAAAGAATGAGCAGTTCTTC. As protein: CASSLPSGSAIKNEQFF. V and J are TRBV28 and TRBJ2-1; D perhaps matches TRBD2 (5 bases). This CDR3 region has 17 residues. The germline CDR1 and CDR2 sequences are MDHEN and SYDVKM. Trimming removed 2 bases from V and 7 bases from J, with 21 bases in between. Filled out from reference TRBV28 and TRBJ2-1, the complete variable domain reads DVKVTQSSRYLVKRTGEKVFLECVQDMDHENMFWYRQDPGLGLRLIYFSYDVKMKEKGDIPEGYSVSREKKERFSLILESASTNQTSMYLCASSLPSGSAIKNEQFFGPGTRLTVL.

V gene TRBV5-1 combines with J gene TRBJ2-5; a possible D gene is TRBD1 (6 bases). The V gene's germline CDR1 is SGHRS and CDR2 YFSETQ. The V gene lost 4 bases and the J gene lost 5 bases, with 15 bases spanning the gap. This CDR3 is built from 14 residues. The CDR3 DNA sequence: TGCGCCAGCAGCCAATACAGGGATGAGGAGACCCAGTACTTC. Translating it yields CASSQYRDEETQYF.

The CDR3 here is CASSLESGNYGYTF. The CDR3, as DNA: TGCGCCAGCAGCTTGGAATCGGGAAACTATGGCTACACCTTC. This chain joins TRBV5-1 and TRBJ1-2; D gene unclear. The V and J ends lost 0 bases and 2 bases respectively, with 8 bases between them. The germline CDR1 and CDR2 sequences are SGHRS and YFSETQ. The CDR3 is 14 residues long.

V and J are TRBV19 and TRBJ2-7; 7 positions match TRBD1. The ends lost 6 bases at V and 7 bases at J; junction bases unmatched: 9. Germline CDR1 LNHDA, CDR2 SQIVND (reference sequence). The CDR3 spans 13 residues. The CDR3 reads CASSTTGAGEQYF. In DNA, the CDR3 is TGTGCCAGTAGCACCACAGGGGCCGGGGAGCAGTACTTC. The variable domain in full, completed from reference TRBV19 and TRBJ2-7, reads DGGITQSPKYLFRKEGQNVTLSCEQNLNHDAMYWYRQDPGQGLRLIYYSQIVNDFQKGDIAEGYSVSREKKESFPLTVTSAQKNPTAFYLCASSTTGAGEQYFGPGTRLTVT.

CDR3 sequence: CASSLGTGAETQYF. The CDR3 DNA reads as TGTGCCAGCAGCTTAGGGACAGGGGCCGAGACCCAGTACTTC. This chain joins TRBV7-8 and TRBJ2-5; 9 nucleotides line up with TRBD1. Germline V lookup: CDR1 SGHVS, CDR2 FQNEAQ. The CDR3 spans 14 residues. The J segment lost 5 bases and the V segment lost 1 base, leaving 2 bases of the junction unmatched.

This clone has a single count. CDR3 region: CASSLSSAGWADTQYF. DNA for the CDR3: TGTGCCAGCAGCTTGAGCAGCGCGGGGTGGGCAGATACGCAGTATTTT. The rearrangement links TRBV5-4 to TRBJ2-3, with D possibly being TRBD2 (6 bases). The germline V gene has CDR1 SGHNT and CDR2 YYREEE (reference sequence). With 1 base removed from V and 4 bases from J, the gap between germline ends came to 16 bases. CDR3 length: 16 amino acids.

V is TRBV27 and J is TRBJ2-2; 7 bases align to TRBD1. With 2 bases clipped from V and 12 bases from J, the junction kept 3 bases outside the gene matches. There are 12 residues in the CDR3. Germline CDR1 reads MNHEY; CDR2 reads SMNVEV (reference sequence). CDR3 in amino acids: CASSLMTGKLFF. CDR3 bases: TGTGCCAGCAGTTTAATGACAGGGAAGCTGTTTTTT.

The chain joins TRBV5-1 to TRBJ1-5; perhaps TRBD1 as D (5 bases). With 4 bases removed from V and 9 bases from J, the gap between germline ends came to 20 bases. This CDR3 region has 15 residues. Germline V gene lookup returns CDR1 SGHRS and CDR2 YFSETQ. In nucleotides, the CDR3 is TGCGCCAGCAGCCCGACCGGGGGTGCCCCTCGGCCCCAGCATTTT. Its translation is CASSPTGGAPRPQHF.

The CDR3 region has the DNA TGTGCCAGCAGACAACAGTTAACTAATGAAAAACTGTTTTTT. This encodes CASRQQLTNEKLFF. This rearrangement joins TRBV2 to TRBJ1-4; D not certain. From germline, CDR1 is SNHLY and CDR2 FYNNEI. The CDR3 consists of 14 residues. V lost 6 bases and J 1 base, leaving 9 bases between the germline ends.

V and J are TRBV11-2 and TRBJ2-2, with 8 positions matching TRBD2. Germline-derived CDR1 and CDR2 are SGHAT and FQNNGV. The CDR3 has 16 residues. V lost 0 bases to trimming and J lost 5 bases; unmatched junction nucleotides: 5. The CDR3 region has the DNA TGTGCCAGCAGCTTAGATCGCCGGGGGGGGACCGGGGAGCTGTTTTTT. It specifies CASSLDRRGGTGELFF.

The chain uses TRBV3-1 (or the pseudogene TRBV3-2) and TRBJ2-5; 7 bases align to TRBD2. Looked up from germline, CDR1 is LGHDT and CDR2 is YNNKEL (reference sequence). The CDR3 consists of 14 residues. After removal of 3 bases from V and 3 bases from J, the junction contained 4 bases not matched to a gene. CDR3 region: CASSHLRGEETQYF. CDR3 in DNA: TGTGCCAGCAGCCACCTACGGGGGGAAGAGACCCAGTACTTC.

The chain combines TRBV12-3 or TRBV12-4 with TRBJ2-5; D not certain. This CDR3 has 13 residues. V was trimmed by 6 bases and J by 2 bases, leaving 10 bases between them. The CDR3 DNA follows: TGTGCCAGCAGGCTGATGGCACAAGAGACCCAGTACTTC. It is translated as CASRLMAQETQYF.

CDR3 coding DNA: TGTGCCATCAAAACTAGCGCCCCCGGCGATGAGCAGTTCTTC. Residues: CAIKTSAPGDEQFF. The rearrangement joins TRBV10-3 to TRBJ2-1; TRBD2 matches at 7 bases. Trimming removed 7 bases from V and 8 bases from J; junction bases left unmatched: 11. This CDR3 has 14 residues. Germline CDR1 reads ENHRY; CDR2 reads SYGVKD.

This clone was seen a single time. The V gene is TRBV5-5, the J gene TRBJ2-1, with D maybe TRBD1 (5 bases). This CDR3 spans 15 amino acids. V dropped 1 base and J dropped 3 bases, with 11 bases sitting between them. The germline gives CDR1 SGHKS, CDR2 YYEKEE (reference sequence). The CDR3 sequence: CASSLLRTHYNEQFF. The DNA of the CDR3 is TGTGCCAGCAGCTTGTTGCGGACACACTACAATGAGCAGTTCTTC.